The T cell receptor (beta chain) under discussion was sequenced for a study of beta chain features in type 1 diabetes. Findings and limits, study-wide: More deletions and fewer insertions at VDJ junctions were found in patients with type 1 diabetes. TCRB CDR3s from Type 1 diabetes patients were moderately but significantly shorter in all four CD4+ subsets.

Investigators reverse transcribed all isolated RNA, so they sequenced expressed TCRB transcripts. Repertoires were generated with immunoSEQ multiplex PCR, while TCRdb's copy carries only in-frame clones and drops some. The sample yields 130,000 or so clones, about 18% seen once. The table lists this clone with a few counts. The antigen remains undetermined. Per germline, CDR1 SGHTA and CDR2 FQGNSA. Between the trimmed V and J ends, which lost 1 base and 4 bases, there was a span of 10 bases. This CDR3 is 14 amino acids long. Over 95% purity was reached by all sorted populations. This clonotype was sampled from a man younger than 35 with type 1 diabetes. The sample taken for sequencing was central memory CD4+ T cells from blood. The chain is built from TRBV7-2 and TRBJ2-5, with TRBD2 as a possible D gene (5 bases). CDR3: CASSLGFSGETQYF. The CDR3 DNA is TGTGCCAGCAGCTTAGGTTTCAGCGGAGAGACCCAGTACTTC.